This T cell receptor (beta chain) was recovered during a study of cytomegalovirus exposure and HLA in healthy donors. Assay: immunoSEQ multiplex PCR; the TCRdb copy retains only in-frame clones and omits some. The table includes 200,000 to 250,000 clones, over 65% detected once. A word on this clone: Its cognate antigen is unknown.

Whole-study findings and limits: The study recorded over 150 TCR beta chains that were cytomegalovirus-associated. High sensitivity and specificity were reportedly achieved when the classifier diagnosed cytomegalovirus status. The CMV antigen specificity of a few CMV-associated chains was confirmed through in vitro analysis.

Trimming pared 6 bases from V and 5 bases from J, leaving 7 bases between. The CDR3 runs to 11 residues. Looked up from germline, CDR1 is KGHSH and CDR2 is LQKENI. This chain links TRBV18 with TRBJ1-2; D ambiguous. This receptor was taken from a woman aged 18-29 years in good health and CMV-seronegative. The specimen sequenced was PBMCs. CDR3 amino acids: CASSQDYGYTF. The CDR3, as DNA: TGTGCCAGCTCCCAGGATTATGGCTACACCTTC.